The clone carrying this TCR beta chain was observed a few times. The CDR3 is 11 residues long. The germline V and J ends were trimmed by 8 bases and 4 bases, with 9 bases remaining between them. In germline, CDR1 is SQVTM, CDR2 ANQGSEA. Treatment of any kind had been given to no patient before thyroid surgery. TCRdb re-analyzed the PCR reads using MiXCR. This sample has 30,000 to 40,000 clones, with less than 40% found just once. These data are taken from a study of metastatic and nonmetastatic thyroid tumors. Across the study: A comparison of repertoires was made across blood and tumor or nodule tissue from malignant and benign thyroid patients.

Source material: tumor tissue. The source of this sequence is a female donor with papillary thyroid cancer or a benign thyroid nodule (not recorded which). Some clones in this sample may be carry-over from other donors' samples. The chain has TRBV29-1 and TRBJ1-3; D ambiguous. This CDR3 is CSSKTGNTIYF. Written as DNA, the CDR3 is TGCAGCTCAAAGACGGGAAACACCATATATTTT.